A single sample is the source of the 3 T cell receptor beta chains below, sequenced in a study of T-cell memory formation after mild COVID-19. One entry per CDR3 protein, called by TCRdb with MiXCR from the 5' RACE reads. The profile shows fewer than 140,000 distinct CDR3 sequences, approximately 15% of them singletons. Source material: PBMCs or a T cell subset sorted from them (not recorded which). These receptors originate from an adult woman who had mild COVID-19 (a few samples of this study predate the infection). Cell type and time point are not known.

CDR3 protein: CASSLGASGYNEQFF. CDR3 coding DNA: TGTGCCAGCAGCTTGGGGGCTAGCGGATACAATGAGCAGTTCTTC. The V and J genes are TRBV5-6 and TRBJ2-1; 7 positions match TRBD2. V was clipped by 0 bases and J by 4 bases; unmatched bases: 4. CDR1 is SGHDT, CDR2 YYEEEE, per germline. The CDR3 spans 15 residues.

V is TRBV6-5 and J is TRBJ2-1; the D call may be TRBD1 or TRBD2 (6 bases each). The V end was cut by 0 bases, the J end by 8 bases, with 8 bases between. Germline V CDR1 and CDR2: MNHEY, SVGAGI. The CDR3 extends over 13 amino acids. The CDR3 DNA reads as TGTGCCAGCAGTTACTCGAGGGGGGATGAGCAGTTCTTC. Translation gives CASSYSRGDEQFF.

This clonotype came up a few times. The V and J genes are TRBV11-2 and TRBJ2-3; TRBD1 matches 8 bases. J was trimmed by 0 bases and V by 6 bases; bases with no gene match: 5. Germline-derived CDR1 and CDR2 are SGHAT and FQNNGV. The CDR3 totals 15 residues. In DNA, the CDR3 is TGTGCCAGCAGTCCTGACAGGGGTAGCACAGATACGCAGTATTTT. Translating gives CASSPDRGSTDTQYF.